The 26 T cell receptor beta chains listed next were all sequenced from one sample in a study of technical replicates of blood from several donors. Assay used: immunoSEQ multiplex PCR; TCRdb lists only in-frame clones, some missing. The sample contains more than 70,000 clones, just over 90% of which appear only once. Material: T cells isolated from PBMCs. Every receptor here comes from a human donor in good health.

This chain joins TRBV12-5 and TRBJ2-1, with 8 nucleotides matching TRBD2. The germline V gene encodes CDR1 LGHNT and CDR2 FRNRAP. This CDR3 comprises 15 residues. The V gene end was trimmed by 7 bases and the J gene end by 6 bases; junction bases not matched to a gene: 11. CDR3 amino acids: CASALVLAEINEQFF. The DNA of the CDR3 is TGTGCTAGTGCCCTCGTACTAGCGGAGATCAATGAGCAGTTCTTC.

This clone appeared a single time. The CDR3: CASSLVGQRSSYNSPLHF. In DNA, the CDR3 is TGCGCCAGCAGCTTGGTAGGACAGAGAAGCTCCTATAATTCACCCCTCCACTTT. This sequence joins TRBV5-1 and TRBJ1-6; maybe TRBD1 (6 bases). V lost 0 bases and J 0 bases, leaving 13 bases between the germline ends. Per the germline V gene, CDR1 is SGHRS and CDR2 is YFSETQ. CDR3 length equals 18 residues.

V gene TRBV13 combines with J gene TRBJ2-7; 7 bases map to TRBD1. V was clipped by 5 bases and J by 2 bases; unmatched bases: 12. Per germline, CDR1 PRHDT and CDR2 FYEKMQ (reference sequence). The CDR3 has 16 amino acids. Here the CDR3 DNA reads TGTGCCAGCAGCCCGGGGCGACAGGGAATCCCCTACGAGCAGTACTTC. Translating gives CASSPGRQGIPYEQYF.

This sequence joins TRBV10-1 and TRBJ2-5; D perhaps matches TRBD1 (6 bases). The CDR3 has 14 amino acids. The V gene's germline CDR1 is WNHNN and CDR2 SYGVQD (reference sequence). V was cut by 4 bases and J by 5 bases, with 14 bases left in between. The CDR3 DNA reads TGCGCCAGCAGTGCAGGGGCCCGCGGGGAGACCCAGTACTTC. Amino acid sequence: CASSAGARGETQYF.

V is TRBV18 and J is TRBJ1-4; D unresolved. Germline values: CDR1 KGHSH, CDR2 LQKENI. The CDR3 sequence is 18 residues long. Between the trimmed V and J ends, which lost 6 bases and 5 bases, there was a span of 25 bases. The CDR3, as DNA: TGTGCCAGCTCCCTAGATAAACGGAGAACAACGCCCAATGAAAAACTGTTTTTT. It yields the protein CASSLDKRRTTPNEKLFF.

The J gene is TRBJ1-2, the V gene TRBV4-2; 9 bases are a match to TRBD1. From germline, CDR1 is LGHNA and CDR2 YNFKEQ. The CDR3 has 16 amino acids. After removal of 0 bases from V and 8 bases from J, the junction contained 10 bases not matched to a gene. In DNA, the CDR3 is TGTGCCAGCAGCCAAGACAAACAGGGGGCGCTAGGCGGCTACACCTTC. Encoded protein: CASSQDKQGALGGYTF.

This clone was recorded once. The chain links TRBV12-5 to TRBJ2-5, with 7 bases matching TRBD1. CDR1 is LGHNT and CDR2 is FRNRAP in the germline V gene. This CDR3 is 15 amino acids long. The V and J ends lost 4 bases and 2 bases, in that order; junction bases with no gene match: 7. The chain's CDR3 is CASGSLQGFQETQYF. Written as DNA, the CDR3 is TGTGCTAGTGGTTCGCTACAGGGGTTTCAAGAGACCCAGTACTTC.

The V call is TRBV5-1, the J call TRBJ2-7, with 10 bases that match TRBD2. The CDR3 consists of 17 residues. CDR1 is SGHRS, CDR2 YFSETQ, per germline. The junction had 7 bases not matched to a gene; V was cut back by 0 bases and J by 1 base. The CDR3 loop is CASSLGPSGSRSYEQYF. The CDR3 DNA reads as TGCGCCAGCAGCTTGGGTCCTAGCGGGAGTAGATCCTACGAGCAGTACTTC.

The rearrangement joins TRBV28 to TRBJ1-4, with D tentatively TRBD1 (5 bases). Deletions cut 3 bases from V and 6 bases from J, with 11 bases between. The V gene's germline CDR1 is MDHEN and CDR2 SYDVKM. The CDR3 has 14 amino acids. CDR3 sequence reads: CASSFRDLDEKLFF. The CDR3, as DNA: TGTGCCAGCAGTTTCCGGGACTTAGATGAAAAACTGTTTTTT.

This clone was found once. The junction and the germline gene differ at one end; a read error may be behind it. The CDR3 sequence: CASSVGTVSGETQYF. CDR3 DNA sequence: TGTGCTAGCAGCGTGGGGACAGTTTCTGGGGAGACCCAGTACTTC. This chain joins TRBV7-7 and TRBJ2-5, with 7 nucleotides matching TRBD1. Germline V gene sequence: CDR1 SSHAT, CDR2 FNYEAQ (reference sequence). The CDR3 loop spans 15 amino acids. Complete variable domain (other parts from reference TRBV7-7 and TRBJ2-5): GAGVSQSPRYKVTKRGQDVTLRCDPISSHATLYWYQQALGQGPEFLTYFNYEAQPDKSGLPSDRFSAERPEGSISTLTIQRTEQRDSAMYRCASSVGTVSGETQYFGPGTRLLVL.

V is TRBV11-3 and J is TRBJ2-5; no clear D. CDR1 and CDR2 (germline): SGHNT, YENEEA. With 1 base removed from V and 5 bases from J, the gap between germline ends came to 20 bases. The CDR3 runs to 17 residues. This CDR3 reads CASSLGSGSPLEETQYF. The CDR3 nucleotides read TGTGCCAGCAGCTTAGGGTCTGGTAGCCCTCTGGAGGAGACCCAGTACTTC.

This clone was seen a handful of times. The rearrangement joins TRBV12-5 to TRBJ1-5; no firm D call. This CDR3 has 16 residues. V lost 0 bases and J lost 5, with 14 bases in between. Germline CDR1 is LGHNT and CDR2 is FRNRAP. CDR3 residues: CASGLVIKGRDQPQHF. DNA for the CDR3: TGTGCTAGTGGTTTGGTAATAAAAGGGAGGGATCAGCCCCAGCATTTT.

The chain has TRBV5-1 and TRBJ1-6; a weak D match, TRBD1 (5 bases). The CDR3 loop spans 15 amino acids. V was shortened by 0 bases and J by 7 bases, with 11 bases between the two germline ends. The V gene's germline CDR1 is SGHRS and CDR2 YFSETQ. The CDR3 DNA reads TGCGCCAGCAGCTTGGACTGGACAAACAATTCACCCCTCCACTTT. Translated: CASSLDWTNNSPLHF.

The CDR3 region has the DNA TGCGCCAGCAGCCAAGATCGTGGGGCAGGGAAACAAGAGACCCAGTACTTC. It is translated as CASSQDRGAGKQETQYF. V is TRBV4-1 and J is TRBJ2-5; D is possibly TRBD1 (5 bases). The CDR3 totals 17 residues. The V gene lost 0 bases and the J gene lost 2 bases, with 16 bases spanning the gap. Germline CDR1 reads MGHRA; CDR2 reads YSYEKL.

This chain joins TRBV2 and TRBJ1-2; 7 bases fit TRBD1. Germline V gene data show CDR1 as SNHLY and CDR2 as FYNNEI. This CDR3 has 12 residues. Losses at the gene ends were 6 bases for V and 6 bases for J; bases not matched to a gene: 4. CDR3 in amino acids: CASSLGQHGYTF. The CDR3 DNA sequence: TGTGCCAGCAGCCTGGGACAGCATGGCTACACCTTC.

This clone was picked up one time. The V gene is TRBV28, the J gene TRBJ2-7, with 8 bases matching TRBD1. The V gene end was trimmed by 5 bases and the J gene end by 10 bases; junction bases not matched to a gene: 10. The germline CDR1 and CDR2 sequences are MDHEN and SYDVKM. This CDR3 has 13 amino acids. The CDR3 DNA sequence: TGTGCCAGCAGTCCTGGACAGGGTGGGGGTCAGTACTTC. Residues: CASSPGQGGGQYF.

The V and J genes are TRBV5-6 and TRBJ2-5, with 8 bases matching TRBD1. Per germline, CDR1 SGHDT and CDR2 YYEEEE. The ends lost 1 base at V and 2 bases at J; junction bases unmatched: 1. This CDR3 comprises 14 residues. CDR3 nucleotide sequence: TGTGCCAGCAGCTTGAACAGGGGGCAAGAGACCCAGTACTTC. Translated, it gives CASSLNRGQETQYF.

The chain is built from TRBV2 and TRBJ1-5; D gene uncertain. The germline CDR1 and CDR2 sequences are SNHLY and FYNNEI. This CDR3 is 15 amino acids long. Trimming pared 7 bases from V and 2 bases from J, leaving 15 bases between. CDR3 nucleotide sequence: TGTGCCAGCACGAAAGAGGGTCTGGGCAATCAGCCCCAGCATTTT. It translates to CASTKEGLGNQPQHF.

The rearrangement uses TRBV9 and TRBJ2-1; a possible D gene is TRBD1 (6 bases). The CDR3 sequence is 12 residues long. Per the germline V gene, CDR1 is SGDLS and CDR2 is YYNGEE. V gave up 7 bases and J gave up 8 bases, with 13 bases separating them. CDR3 DNA: TGTGCCAGCGGACAGATGGTCGATGAGCAGTTCTTC. Its translation: CASGQMVDEQFF.

This clone was seen only once. The CDR3 sequence is CASSLALPLGAYEQYF. In DNA form, the CDR3 reads TGTGCCAGCAGCTTAGCGCTGCCGCTAGGGGCCTACGAGCAGTACTTC. The chain couples TRBV7-9 to TRBJ2-7, with D perhaps TRBD1 (5 bases). Trimming removed 0 bases at V and 2 bases at J, with 14 bases between. Germline CDR1 reads SEHNR; CDR2 reads FQNEAQ (reference sequence). The CDR3 is 16 residues long.

This chain uses TRBV7-9 with TRBJ2-1, with D tentatively TRBD1 (6 bases). The germline V gene has CDR1 SEHNR and CDR2 FQNEAQ (reference sequence). V dropped 0 bases and J dropped 15 bases, with 21 bases sitting between them. The CDR3 loop spans 15 amino acids. CDR3 in DNA: TGTGCCAGCAGCTTAGCGGGAGAAAACAGGGTAGGACCGTTCTTC. This sequence encodes CASSLAGENRVGPFF.

The genes are TRBV7-9 and TRBJ1-1, with D possibly being TRBD1 (6 bases). Germline CDR1 is SEHNR and CDR2 is FQNEAQ (reference sequence). The CDR3 is 13 amino acids. V lost 5 bases to trimming and J lost 6 bases, with 13 bases between them. The CDR3: CASSGPQGAEAFF. Here the CDR3 DNA reads TGTGCCAGCAGCGGGCCACAGGGCGCTGAAGCTTTCTTT.

About this clone: At one end, the junction sequence differs from germline, possibly due to a read error. The chain employs TRBV29-1 and TRBJ2-7; TRBD2 matches 11 bases. This CDR3 comprises 14 residues. CDR1 is SQVTM, CDR2 ANQGSEA, per germline. DNA of the CDR3: TGCAGCGTCGAAGGGACTAGCGGACTCTACGAGCAGTACTTC. Protein product: CSVEGTSGLYEQYF.

As to this clone: The junction does not match germline at one end; this may be a read error. The chain joins TRBV7-7 to TRBJ2-1, with 8 bases fitting TRBD2. CDR3 length: 15 residues. The germline V gene encodes CDR1 SSHAT and CDR2 FNYEAQ (reference sequence). The CDR3 bases are TGTGCTAGCAGCTTAGCAAGCGGGGGCTACAATGAGCAGTTCTTC. Translating it yields CASSLASGGYNEQFF.

The rearrangement uses TRBV5-4 and TRBJ2-1; 9 nucleotides agree with TRBD2. Per germline, CDR1 SGHNT and CDR2 YYREEE (reference sequence). This CDR3 is built from 18 residues. V lost 0 bases, J lost 2 bases, and 9 bases stayed unmatched. The CDR3 DNA sequence: TGTGCCAGCAGCTTGGGCCTAGCGGGGCGGGCCGCCTACAATGAGCAGTTCTTC. Its protein is CASSLGLAGRAAYNEQFF.

This clone was observed a single time. The chain combines TRBV27 with TRBJ2-2; 7 bases match TRBD2. The CDR3 has 14 residues. The V segment lost 4 bases and the J segment 6 bases; nucleotides outside the gene matches: 5. The germline V gene encodes CDR1 MNHEY and CDR2 SMNVEV (reference sequence). DNA for the CDR3: TGTGCCAGCAGTTCCCTTCTAGCGGCCGGGGAGCTGTTTTTT. This translates into CASSSLLAAGELFF.